A selection of T cell receptor beta chains follows, all from one sample in a study of blood T cell repertoires in COVID-19. Generated by immunoSEQ multiplex PCR, the TCRdb table keeps only in-frame clones and is missing some. Of about 240,000 clones in the sample, around 84% were seen once. Sequencing was done on a sample of peripheral blood. These receptors were obtained from a woman aged 18-35 years with acute or convalescent COVID-19. Each CDR3 is given with its conserved first and last residue. Fields, in order: V gene, clone size, J gene, D gene, CDR3 length, CDR3 DNA, CDR3 protein. D genes are given only for firm matches. Some rows mark clone size as missing; the rest say once, few, many or name a class of expanded clone.

TRBV4-3	once	TRBJ2-7	NA	16	TGCGCCAGCAGCCAAGAGGTACCGCCGGGGACCTACGAGCAGTACTTC	CASSQEVPPGTYEQYF
TRBV30	NA	TRBJ2-2	NA	19	TGTGCCTGGAAAGGGGGACGGAGCGAGTCTTCGCCGAACACCGGGGAGCTGTTTTTT	CAWKGGRSESSPNTGELFF
TRBV5-4	NA	TRBJ2-5	NA	13	TGTGCCAGCTGCTACGGTTTCGGGGAGACCCAGTACTTC	CASCYGFGETQYF
TRBV6-2/TRBV6-3	NA	TRBJ2-1	TRBD1	15	TGTGCCAGCAGCTCCGGACAGGCGCCCGACAATGAGCAGTTCTTC	CASSSGQAPDNEQFF
TRBV6-6	NA	TRBJ1-2	NA	17	TGTGCCAGCAGTCACAGACATCAACGGTTAGCTAACTATGGCTACACCTTC	CASSHRHQRLANYGYTF
TRBV6-5	NA	TRBJ2-7	TRBD1	15	TGTGCCAGCAGTTCCGGGACAGGGGGAGGATACGAGCAGTACTTC	CASSSGTGGGYEQYF
TRBV7-2	NA	TRBJ2-5	TRBD2	17	TGTGCCAGCAGCTTAGGCCTAGCGGGGGGGGCACAAGAGACCCAGTACTTC	CASSLGLAGGAQETQYF
TRBV4-3	NA	TRBJ2-7	TRBD2	15	TGCGCCAGCAGCCAAGCCACGGGAGGTCCCCACGAGCAGTACTTC	CASSQATGGPHEQYF
TRBV11-2	NA	TRBJ2-6	NA	18	TGTGCCAGCAGCCTTAGGGGCGTTCAAAGCTCTGGGGCCAACGTCCTGACTTTC	CASSLRGVQSSGANVLTF
TRBV19	NA	TRBJ2-1	TRBD2	16	TGTGCCAGTAGTATAGATCGGGGGGGCTCCTACAATGAGCAGTTCTTC	CASSIDRGGSYNEQFF
TRBV10-2	NA	TRBJ2-7	TRBD2	15	TGCGCCAGCAGTGAAACTAGCGGGGCCATCTACGAGCAGTACTTC	CASSETSGAIYEQYF
TRBV6-5	NA	TRBJ1-2	NA	13	TGTGCCAGCACCGACCAGGGGAGGGATGGCTACACCTTC	CASTDQGRDGYTF
TRBV6-5	NA	TRBJ2-7	NA	14	TGTGCCAGCAGTCGTGGTGGGGGGGCAGGGGAGCAGTACTTC	CASSRGGGAGEQYF
TRBV7-2	NA	TRBJ2-2	TRBD1	17	TGTGCCAGCAGCTTAGTCTCCGGGACAGGAAACACCGGGGAGCTGTTTTTT	CASSLVSGTGNTGELFF
TRBV6-1	NA	TRBJ2-7	TRBD1	13	TGTGCCAGCAGTGATAGACAGGGGACCGAGCAGTACTTC	CASSDRQGTEQYF
TRBV10-3	NA	TRBJ2-7	NA	18	TGTGCCATCAGTGAGTCCGGCAGAACTAGGGTAAACTTCTACGAGCAGTACTTC	CAISESGRTRVNFYEQYF
TRBV9	NA	TRBJ1-2	NA	17	TGTGCCAGCAGTTCTGACAGCCGGCCCATCGGTGGCTATGGCTACACCTTC	CASSSDSRPIGGYGYTF
TRBV28	NA	TRBJ2-5	TRBD1	17	TGTGCCAGCAGTTTTTATTGGAAGGGACAGGGGGAAGAGACCCAGTACTTC	CASSFYWKGQGEETQYF
TRBV27	NA	TRBJ2-6	NA	15	TGTGCCAGCAGTCCGCGGAACTCTGGGGCCAACGTCCTGACTTTC	CASSPRNSGANVLTF
TRBV27	NA	TRBJ2-7	NA	14	TGTGCCAGCAGTTTTAGGGGTACCTGGTACGAGCAGTACTTC	CASSFRGTWYEQYF
TRBV13	NA	TRBJ2-7	NA	11	TGTGCCAGCAGCATCAGGAACGAGCAGTACTTC	CASSIRNEQYF
TRBV27	NA	TRBJ1-4	NA	15	TGTGCCAGCAGCCCCCTCAGGGAAACTAATGAAAAACTGTTTTTT	CASSPLRETNEKLFF
TRBV10-1	few	TRBJ2-7	TRBD2	13	TGCGCCAGCAGTTCTAGCGGGAGCTACGAGCAGTACTTC	CASSSSGSYEQYF
TRBV28	NA	TRBJ2-7	TRBD2	15	TGTGCCAGCAGTCCAGGGACTAGCGGGAGCCGCGAGCAGTACTTC	CASSPGTSGSREQYF
TRBV7-3	NA	TRBJ1-5	NA	17	TGTGCCAGCAGCTTAAATACAGGGACGTATAGCAATCAGCCCCAGCATTTT	CASSLNTGTYSNQPQHF
TRBV5-1	NA	TRBJ1-3	TRBD1	16	TGCGCCAGCAGCTTTAGTACAGGGACAGTCGGAAACACCATATATTTT	CASSFSTGTVGNTIYF
TRBV6-4	NA	TRBJ2-2	TRBD1	15	TGTGCCAGCAGTGAACCGACAGGGGGCACCGGGGAGCTGTTTTTT	CASSEPTGGTGELFF
TRBV9	once	TRBJ1-1	NA	14	TGTGCCAGCAGCCCGCGGGGTTTGAACACTGAAGCTTTCTTT	CASSPRGLNTEAFF
TRBV6-2/TRBV6-3	once	TRBJ2-1	NA	13	TGTGCCAGCAGTTACTCGAGCCTCAATGAGCAGTTCTTC	CASSYSSLNEQFF
TRBV6-5	NA	TRBJ2-5	NA	14	TGTGCCAGCAGTCCTAGCGTTTCCTCGGAGACCCAGTACTTC	CASSPSVSSETQYF
TRBV19	NA	TRBJ1-5	NA	14	TGTGCCAGTAGTATTGGGTCCCAAACGGGGCCCCAGCATTTT	CASSIGSQTGPQHF
TRBV11-2	NA	TRBJ1-6	NA	13	TGTGCCCACGCCAGGGACTTTACTTCACCCCTCCACTTT	CAHARDFTSPLHF
TRBV7-2	once	TRBJ2-7	TRBD2	17	TGTGCCAGCAGCTTTCTAGCGGGAGGGAGGAGCTCCTACGAGCAGTACTTC	CASSFLAGGRSSYEQYF
TRBV6-1	NA	TRBJ2-7	NA	13	TGTGCCAGCAGTGAAGAGGCACAGGGAGAGCAGTACTTC	CASSEEAQGEQYF
TRBV6-2/TRBV6-3	NA	TRBJ2-3	NA	15	TGTGCCAGCAGTTATTGGGGCCAACGGGCAGATACGCAGTATTTT	CASSYWGQRADTQYF
TRBV6-5	NA	TRBJ2-7	NA	13	TGTGCCAGCAGTTACCCTCCCGGGTACGAGCAGTACTTC	CASSYPPGYEQYF
TRBV4-1	many	TRBJ1-4	NA	16	TGCGCCAGCAGCCAAGGATCCCGAGGAGCTAATGAAAAACTGTTTTTT	CASSQGSRGANEKLFF
TRBV7-9	NA	TRBJ1-2	TRBD1	14	TGTGCCAGCAATGGGGGACAGGGCAACTATGGCTACACCTTC	CASNGGQGNYGYTF
TRBV3-1/TRBV3-2	NA	TRBJ2-7	NA	14	TGTGCCAGCAGCCGCGCCGGTAGCTCCTACGAGCAGTACTTC	CASSRAGSSYEQYF
TRBV7-9	NA	TRBJ1-3	NA	15	TGTGCCAGCAGCTTCCTACGGGACTCTGGAAACACCATATATTTT	CASSFLRDSGNTIYF
TRBV15	NA	TRBJ2-7	TRBD1	15	TGTGCCACCAGCAGAGATTTCGGGACAGCCTACGAGCAGTACTTC	CATSRDFGTAYEQYF